The sequence of this TCR beta chain was determined in a study of metastatic and nonmetastatic thyroid tumors. As for the study in general: It was across blood and tumor or nodule tissue from malignant and benign thyroid patients that repertoires were compared.

Remarks on this clone: The target antigen is unknown.

Not a single patient had been given any form of treatment at any point before undergoing thyroid surgery. Looked up from germline, CDR1 is GTSNPN and CDR2 is SVGIG (reference sequence). V dropped 2 bases and J dropped 3 bases, with 8 bases sitting between them. CDR3 size: 12 residues. The authors' processing: Clinicopathological groups of papillary thyroid cancer showed CDR3 differences that were used to build a distant-metastasis classifier. TCRdb redid the clone calls on the PCR reads using MiXCR. TCRdb's processing, not the authors', yielded these V and J calls. The table includes approximately 38,000 clones, 33% detected once. Study-level results: Reportedly, malignant thyroid tumors had significantly higher TCR beta diversity than benign nodules, in blood and tumor.

The receptor was isolated from a female donor with papillary thyroid cancer or a benign thyroid nodule (not recorded which). Some clones in this sample may be carry-over from other donors' samples. The sample consisted of tumor tissue. The chain uses TRBV30 and TRBJ2-7, with D possibly TRBD1 on 6 matching bases. Here the CDR3 DNA reads TGTGCCTGGAGTCCCAGGGGCTACGAGCAGTACTTC. Translating gives CAWSPRGYEQYF.